This T cell receptor (beta chain) appears in the sequencing data of a study of T cell responses to AZD1222 COVID-19 vaccine. Clones were sequenced by immunoSEQ multiplex PCR, and TCRdb holds only the in-frame ones, with some missing. Seen here are about 150,000 clones, around 95% observed once, and the top ten hold 1.3%. The sequence was collected from an adult in good health. Sequenced here: peripheral blood, sampled on day 0 of AZD1222 vaccination.

CDR3 amino acids: CASSLGGYYGYTF. CDR3 sequence (DNA): TGTGCCAGCAGCCTCGGGGGTTACTATGGCTACACCTTC. The chain employs TRBV14 and TRBJ1-2; D possibly corresponds to TRBD1 (5 bases). The CDR3 extends over 13 amino acids. CDR1 SGHDN and CDR2 FVKESK come from the germline V gene. V was shortened by 4 bases and J by 3 bases, with 9 bases between the two germline ends.